The TCR beta chain described here comes from a study of T-cell memory formation after mild COVID-19. TCRdb re-called the 5' RACE reads with MiXCR, one entry per CDR3 protein. The table shows roughly 260,000 distinct CDR3 sequences, with 16% occurring only once. This clonotype was observed a handful of times. Losses at the gene ends were 5 bases for V and 2 bases for J; bases not matched to a gene: 4. Looked up from germline, CDR1 is WSHSY and CDR2 is SAAADI. The CDR3 runs 14 residues. This TCR came from a man aged 18 to 30 who had mild COVID-19 (a few samples of this study predate the infection). Cell type and time point are not known. The sample was PBMCs or a T cell subset sorted from them (not recorded which). The chain has TRBV10-2 and TRBJ2-7; 9 nucleotides agree with TRBD1. CDR3 residues: CASSRTGVAYEQYF. CDR3 nucleotides: TGCGCCAGCAGTCGGACAGGGGTGGCCTACGAGCAGTACTTC.